The clone carrying this TCR beta chain occurred a few times. Pregnant or lactating patients were excluded, as were those with uncontrolled infection or other autoimmune disease. The data were obtained in a study of T cells in Graves' hyperthyroidism and ophthalmopathy. Authors of the study amplified TCR beta CDR3 regions from RNA transcripts. The HTBI primer set served for first-round RT-PCR of the TCR CDR3. A single record per CDR3 protein comes from TCRdb applying MiXCR to the multiplex PCR reads. This sample carries around 500,000 distinct CDR3 sequences, around a fifth of them seen once, and the ten largest clones take under 55%. From germline, CDR1 is GTSNPN and CDR2 SVGIG (reference sequence). V was cut by 0 bases and J by 5 bases, with 13 bases left in between. This CDR3 is built from 14 residues.

Sample: blood. This TCR was sampled from a woman aged 70 to 79 with Graves' ophthalmopathy. The chain has TRBV30 and TRBJ1-1; no reliable D call. Here the CDR3 DNA reads TGTGCCTGGAGTGTGGTCGGACTCGGGACTGAAGCTTTCTTT. It specifies CAWSVVGLGTEAFF.